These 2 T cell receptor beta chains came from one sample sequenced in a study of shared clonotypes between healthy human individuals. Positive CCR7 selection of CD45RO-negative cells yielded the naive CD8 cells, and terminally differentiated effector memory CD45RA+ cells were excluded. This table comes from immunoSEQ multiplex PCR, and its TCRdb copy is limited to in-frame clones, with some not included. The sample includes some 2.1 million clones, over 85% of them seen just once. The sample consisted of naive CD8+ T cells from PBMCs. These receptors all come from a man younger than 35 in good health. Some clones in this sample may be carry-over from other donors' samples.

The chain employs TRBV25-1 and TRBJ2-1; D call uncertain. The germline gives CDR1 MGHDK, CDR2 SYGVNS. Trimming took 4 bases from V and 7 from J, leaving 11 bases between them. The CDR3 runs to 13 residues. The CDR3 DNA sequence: TGTGCCAGCAGTGCTCGACCGGAAAATGAGCAGTTCTTC. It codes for CASSARPENEQFF.

This CDR3 is CASSPRSGTDYEQYF. The CDR3 DNA reads as TGTGCCAGCAGTCCGCGTTCAGGGACAGACTACGAGCAGTACTTC. The rearrangement uses TRBV27 and TRBJ2-7; 7 nucleotides line up with TRBD1. V was clipped by 5 bases and J by 3 bases; unmatched bases: 10. CDR1 and CDR2 from the germline V gene are MNHEY and SMNVEV (reference sequence). This CDR3 region has 15 residues.